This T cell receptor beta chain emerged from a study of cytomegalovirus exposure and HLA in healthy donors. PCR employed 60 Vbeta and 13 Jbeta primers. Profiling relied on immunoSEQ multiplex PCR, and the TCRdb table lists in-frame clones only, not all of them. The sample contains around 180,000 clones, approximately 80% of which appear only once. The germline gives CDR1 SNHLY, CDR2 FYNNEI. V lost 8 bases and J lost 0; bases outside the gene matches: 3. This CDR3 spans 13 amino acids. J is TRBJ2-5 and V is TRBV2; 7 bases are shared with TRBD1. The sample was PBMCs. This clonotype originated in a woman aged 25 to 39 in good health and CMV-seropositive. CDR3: CASVGTDQETQYF. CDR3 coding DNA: TGTGCCAGCGTCGGGACAGACCAAGAGACCCAGTACTTC. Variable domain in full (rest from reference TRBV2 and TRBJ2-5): EPEVTQTPSHQVTQMGQEVILRCVPISNHLYFYWYRQILGQKVEFLVSFYNNEISEKSEIFDDQFSVERPDGSNFTLKIRSTKLEDSAMYFCASVGTDQETQYFGPGTRLLVL.